Shown below are 18 T cell receptor beta chains from a single sample sequenced in a study of T-cell reconstitution after alpha-beta-depleted transplantation in children. It was with unique molecular identifiers that the TCRbeta library was prepared. MiXCR, applied by TCRdb to the PCR reads, yields one record per CDR3 protein. The sample includes a few hundred thousand distinct CDR3 sequences, approximately 9% of them seen just once. The sample was PBMCs from the stem cell graft donor, taken from the stem cell graft. These TCRs come from a human donor who donated a stem cell graft to a child with acute lymphoblastic leukemia.

In its sample, this clonotype was seen many times. V gene TRBV3-1 combines with J gene TRBJ2-7; no reliable D call. With 1 base removed from V and 1 base from J, the gap between germline ends came to 2 bases. This CDR3 has 12 amino acids. Germline values: CDR1 LGHDT, CDR2 YNNKEL (reference sequence). CDR3 bases: TGTGCCAGCAGCCAAGTGTCCTACGAGCAGTACTTC. Amino acid sequence: CASSQVSYEQYF.

The chain links TRBV7-9 to TRBJ1-2; no firm D call. Germline V CDR1 and CDR2: SEHNR, FQNEAQ (reference sequence). The CDR3 loop spans 11 amino acids. V was shortened by 4 bases and J by 4 bases, with 4 bases between the two germline ends. CDR3 bases: TGTGCCAGCAGCTACAGCTATGGCTACACCTTC. Amino acid sequence: CASSYSYGYTF.

The V call is TRBV5-5, the J call TRBJ1-4; 9 positions agree with TRBD1. V lost 6 bases, J lost 6 bases, and 6 bases stayed unmatched. The CDR3 is made up of 14 amino acids. From germline, CDR1 is SGHKS and CDR2 YYEKEE (reference sequence). The CDR3 loop reads CASTTGTGHEKLFF. DNA of the CDR3: TGTGCCAGCACAACCGGGACAGGGCATGAAAAACTGTTTTTT.

This clonotype showed up many times. The V call is TRBV2, the J call TRBJ1-2; TRBD1 might be the D (5 bases). CDR1 and CDR2 from the germline V gene are SNHLY and FYNNEI. This CDR3 is built from 13 residues. The germline V and J ends were trimmed by 11 bases and 4 bases, with 17 bases remaining between them. Here the CDR3 reads CAVGERGIYGYTF. As DNA, the CDR3 is TGTGCCGTTGGAGAACGGGGCATCTATGGCTACACCTTC. The whole variable domain, remainder taken from reference TRBV2 and TRBJ1-2, is EPEVTQTPSHQVTQMGQEVILRCVPISNHLYFYWYRQILGQKVEFLVSFYNNEISEKSEIFDDQFSVERPDGSNFTLKIRSTKLEDSAMYFCAVGERGIYGYTFGSGTRLTVV.

This clonotype was seen ten or more times. The CDR3 nucleotides read TGTGCCAGCAGACCTAAAGACAGGGTAGGCACTGAAGCTTTCTTT. It encodes CASRPKDRVGTEAFF. The rearrangement joins TRBV7-9 to TRBJ1-1; TRBD1 matches at 7 bases. The V gene end was trimmed by 6 bases and the J gene end by 4 bases; junction bases not matched to a gene: 11. Germline values: CDR1 SEHNR, CDR2 FQNEAQ (reference sequence). This CDR3 is 15 amino acids long. Looking up the rest from reference TRBV7-9 and TRBJ1-1 gives the full variable domain: DTGVSQNPRHKITKRGQNVTFRCDPISEHNRLYWYRQTLGQGPEFLTYFQNEAQLEKSRLLSDRFSAERPKGSFSTLEIQRTEQGDSAMYLCASRPKDRVGTEAFFGQGTRLTVV.

This clonotype was detected many times. V and J are TRBV7-2 and TRBJ2-5; D is perhaps TRBD1 (6 bases). Looked up from germline, CDR1 is SGHTA and CDR2 is FQGNSA. The CDR3 is 13 residues long. Trimming shortened V by 8 bases and J by 5 bases, and 15 bases separated the two germline ends. CDR3 coding DNA: TGTGCCAGCCAGGGACAAGTCGGGGAGACCCAGTACTTC. It codes for CASQGQVGETQYF.

V gene TRBV5-1 combines with J gene TRBJ2-3; no reliable D call. Trimming removed 5 bases at V and 4 bases at J, with 5 bases between. The germline gives CDR1 SGHRS, CDR2 YFSETQ. The CDR3 runs to 11 residues. CDR3 sequence: CASSISDTQYF. The CDR3, as DNA: TGCGCCAGCAGTATCTCAGATACGCAGTATTTT.

The chain carries TRBV7-9 and TRBJ2-5; 13 nucleotides agree with TRBD2. The trim removed 5 bases at V and 4 bases at J, leaving 7 bases unmatched. Germline CDR1 reads SEHNR; CDR2 reads FQNEAQ (reference sequence). This CDR3 has 16 residues. Here the CDR3 DNA reads TGTGCCAGCAGCCCCCGACTAGCGGGGGGCGGAGAGACCCAGTACTTC. Encoded protein: CASSPRLAGGGETQYF.

With regard to this clonotype: This may be a read error, as it is one base from a much larger clone. The chain recombines TRBV27 with TRBJ1-5; the match to TRBD1 covers 7 bases. This CDR3 contains 13 residues. Germline CDR1 and CDR2: MNHEY and SMNVEV (reference sequence). This CDR3 is CATRGLGNQPLHF. CDR3 coding DNA: TGTGCCACCAGGGGGTTGGGTAATCAGCCCCTGCATTTT.

The chain recombines TRBV20-1 with TRBJ1-1; 9 positions match TRBD1. CDR3 length equals 14 residues. In germline, CDR1 is DFQATT, CDR2 SNEGSKA (reference sequence). V dropped 1 base and J dropped 3; count of bases not matched to a gene: 3. CDR3 nucleotides: TGCAGTGCTAGAGGGGACAGGGTCTACACTGAAGCTTTCTTT. Its translation: CSARGDRVYTEAFF.

This clonotype showed up just a few times. The chain carries TRBV29-1 and TRBJ1-1; D not certain. V dropped 3 bases and J dropped 11 bases, with 10 bases sitting between them. From germline, CDR1 is SQVTM and CDR2 ANQGSEA. This CDR3 has 10 residues. The CDR3 bases are TGCAGCGTTGAGGATGAATTGGCTTTCTTT. Amino acid sequence: CSVEDELAFF.

This clonotype was picked up many times. The J gene is TRBJ2-3, the V gene TRBV5-1, with D tentatively TRBD2 (6 bases). This CDR3 region has 14 residues. In germline, CDR1 is SGHRS, CDR2 YFSETQ. Trimming pared 1 base from V and 4 bases from J, leaving 10 bases between. This CDR3 reads CASSLTDYPDTQYF. In DNA, the CDR3 is TGCGCCAGCAGCTTGACGGACTACCCAGATACGCAGTATTTT. The complete variable domain, with remaining parts taken from reference TRBV5-1 and TRBJ2-3, reads KAGVTQTPRYLIKTRGQQVTLSCSPISGHRSVSWYQQTPGQGLQFLFEYFSETQRNKGNFPGRFSGRQFSNSRSEMNVSTLELGDSALYLCASSLTDYPDTQYFGPGTRLTVL.

This clonotype was seen a few times. The gene calls are TRBV29-1 and TRBJ2-1; 11 nucleotides agree with TRBD1. Germline CDR1 SQVTM, CDR2 ANQGSEA. Trimming took 2 bases from V and 6 from J; bases not matched to a gene: 3. This CDR3 region has 14 residues. CDR3 sequence: CSVERGQGGNEQFF. CDR3 bases: TGCAGCGTTGAAAGGGGACAGGGGGGCAATGAGCAGTTCTTC.

This clonotype was detected a few times. The chain uses TRBV15 and TRBJ1-6; no reliable D call. V was shortened by 0 bases and J by 6 bases, with 9 bases between the two germline ends. Germline CDR1 LNHNV, CDR2 YYDKDF (reference sequence). The CDR3 consists of 15 residues. This chain's CDR3 is CATSRESVSNSPLHF. The CDR3 coding sequence is TGTGCCACCAGCAGAGAGTCCGTTTCTAATTCACCCCTCCACTTT. Drawing the rest from reference TRBV15 and TRBJ1-6, the complete variable domain is DAMVIQNPRYQVTQFGKPVTLSCSQTLNHNVMYWYQQKSSQAPKLLFHYYDKDFNNEADTPDNFQSRRPNTSFCFLDIRSPGLGDTAMYLCATSRESVSNSPLHFGNGTRLTVT.

This clonotype was seen at least ten times. V is TRBV10-3 and J is TRBJ2-7, with D hard to call. Germline loops: CDR1 ENHRY, CDR2 SYGVKD. The CDR3 totals 11 residues. V shed 4 bases and J shed 3 bases, with 4 bases lying between them. This chain's CDR3 is CAISAGYEQYF. For the CDR3, the DNA is TGTGCCATCAGTGCAGGCTACGAGCAGTACTTC.

This clonotype was seen repeatedly, ten times or more. The chain joins TRBV15 to TRBJ2-4, with 7 bases matching TRBD1. V shed 5 bases, J shed 6 bases, and the junction held 4 bases outside the gene matches. Germline V lookup: CDR1 LNHNV, CDR2 YYDKDF (reference sequence). The CDR3 runs to 13 residues. The CDR3 region has the DNA TGTGCCACCAGCGAACAGGGGATAAACATTCAGTACTTC. Translation gives CATSEQGINIQYF.

This clonotype was seen repeatedly, ten times or more. V usage is TRBV3-1 and J usage is TRBJ2-1, with 12 positions matching TRBD2. Trimming took 4 bases from V and 5 from J; bases not matched to a gene: 9. In germline, CDR1 is LGHDT, CDR2 YNNKEL (reference sequence). The CDR3 consists of 17 residues. The CDR3 here is CASSRQQRLAGDNEQFF. The CDR3 region has the DNA TGTGCCAGCAGCCGACAACAGAGACTAGCGGGGGACAATGAGCAGTTCTTC.

The chain links TRBV3-1 to TRBJ1-4; no definite D call. The V end was cut by 1 base, the J end by 2 bases, with 8 bases between. The CDR3 contains 15 residues. Germline V lookup: CDR1 LGHDT, CDR2 YNNKEL (reference sequence). The CDR3 sequence is CASSQAGGTNEKLFF. CDR3 in DNA: TGTGCCAGCAGCCAAGCAGGCGGGACTAATGAAAAACTGTTTTTT.